These 11 T cell receptor beta chains were all obtained from the same sample, sequenced in a study of T cells after somatic rescue of genetic block. The table came from immunoSEQ multiplex PCR; TCRdb's copy has only in-frame clones and leaves some out. This sample has some 15,000 clones, with about 72% found just once. Sequenced input: peripheral blood mononuclear cells (PBMCs). The receptors were gathered from a man younger than 30.

The rearrangement links TRBV5-5 to TRBJ2-5; 8 bases fit TRBD1. V shed 4 bases and J 2 bases; nucleotides not matched to a gene: 13. The V gene's germline CDR1 is SGHKS and CDR2 YYEKEE (reference sequence). The CDR3 is 17 residues long. CDR3 sequence reads: CASSGGRTGGRQETQYF. In DNA form, the CDR3 reads TGTGCCAGCAGCGGTGGGCGTACAGGGGGACGACAAGAGACCCAGTACTTC.

The chain employs TRBV25-1 and TRBJ2-2; possible D gene TRBD2, 5 bases. Germline V CDR1 and CDR2: MGHDK, SYGVNS. V shed 4 bases and J shed 5 bases, with 17 bases lying between them. This CDR3 is built from 16 residues. Here the CDR3 reads CASSGTGAWRTGELFF. CDR3 coding DNA: TGTGCCAGCAGTGGTACGGGCGCGTGGAGGACCGGGGAGCTGTTTTTT.

This rearrangement joins TRBV18 to TRBJ2-2; no firm D call. V was shortened by 2 bases and J by 1 base, with 5 bases between the two germline ends. Germline V lookup: CDR1 KGHSH, CDR2 LQKENI. CDR3 length: 14 residues. CDR3: CASSPALNTGELFF. DNA for the CDR3: TGTGCCAGCTCACCAGCCTTGAACACCGGGGAGCTGTTTTTT.

The V gene is TRBV5-6, the J gene TRBJ1-2, with 9 bases matching TRBD1. This CDR3 has 16 residues. Germline CDR1 and CDR2: SGHDT and YYEEEE. V lost 7 bases, J lost 3 bases, and 13 bases stayed unmatched. In DNA, the CDR3 is TGTGCCAGCGGGAGTCCGTCCCGACAGGGGGACTATGGCTACACCTTC. Translation: CASGSPSRQGDYGYTF.

The V call is TRBV5-1, the J call TRBJ2-5; possible D gene TRBD2, 6 bases. V was pared by 2 bases and J by 5 bases, with 13 bases between. The germline CDR1 and CDR2 sequences are SGHRS and YFSETQ. The CDR3 runs 14 residues. The CDR3 is CASSLGGGGETQYF. The CDR3 DNA sequence: TGCGCCAGCAGCTTAGGTGGTGGAGGGGAGACCCAGTACTTC.

The chain employs TRBV9 and TRBJ2-5; D gene uncertain. Per the germline V gene, CDR1 is SGDLS and CDR2 is YYNGEE. The CDR3 is made up of 13 amino acids. V gave up 4 bases and J gave up 4 bases, with 11 bases separating them. This CDR3 reads CASSSRPRETQYF. The CDR3 DNA reads as TGTGCCAGCAGCTCTCGTCCGAGAGAGACCCAGTACTTC.

This chain connects TRBV11-1 to TRBJ2-7; D not certain. V dropped 4 bases and J dropped 2 bases, with 15 bases sitting between them. The CDR3 runs to 15 residues. The germline V gene encodes CDR1 SGHAT and CDR2 FQDESV (reference sequence). CDR3 nucleotides: TGTGCCAGCAGCTCTACACAAACCATCACCTACGAGCAGTACTTC. Its protein product is CASSSTQTITYEQYF.

In its sample, this clone was seen a few times. J is TRBJ1-5 and V is TRBV10-2, with D possibly matching TRBD1 (5 bases). The germline CDR1 and CDR2 sequences are WSHSY and SAAADI. The V gene lost 4 bases and the J gene lost 5 bases, with 15 bases spanning the gap. CDR3 size: 15 residues. Here the CDR3 reads CASSGDGWSDQPQHF. The CDR3 DNA sequence: TGCGCCAGCAGTGGGGACGGTTGGAGTGATCAGCCCCAGCATTTT.

The V call is TRBV9, the J call TRBJ2-1; the D gene is possibly TRBD2 (7 bases). Trimming cost V 2 bases and J 3 bases, with 15 bases left between them. This CDR3 contains 16 residues. Germline V gene data show CDR1 as SGDLS and CDR2 as YYNGEE. The CDR3: CASSVSRGALYNEQFF. The CDR3 bases are TGTGCCAGCAGCGTTAGTCGGGGGGCGCTCTACAATGAGCAGTTCTTC.

With regard to this clone: Within the sample, other DNA sequences also encode this same CDR3. This chain joins TRBV6-1 and TRBJ1-5, with D tentatively TRBD1 (5 bases). The CDR3 has 14 amino acids. Germline CDR1 and CDR2: MNHNS and SASEGT. V was trimmed by 6 bases and J by 3 bases, leaving 12 bases between them. The CDR3 DNA reads TGTGCCAGCAGCGGGGGGGTCGCCAATCAGCCCCAGCATTTT. Translating it yields CASSGGVANQPQHF.

The chain links TRBV19 to TRBJ1-4; TRBD1 agrees at 7 bases. This CDR3 region has 16 residues. Germline trimming cut 5 bases from V and 4 bases from J; bases unmatched to any gene: 10. The germline V gene encodes CDR1 LNHDA and CDR2 SQIVND (reference sequence). DNA of the CDR3: TGTGCCAGTAGTGCTCAAGGGACAGCAAATAATGAAAAACTGTTTTTT. Its translation: CASSAQGTANNEKLFF.